The T cell receptor beta chain under discussion was sequenced for a study of blood T cell repertoires in COVID-19. Study-wide context: Sites across the United States, Italy and Spain contributed samples from acute and convalescent COVID-19. In each case, the material was cDNA or gDNA derived from T cells, B-cell-depleted T cells, or PBMCs.

As processed by the authors: The authors estimated nucleated cell counts from reference gene primer amplification. Profiling relied on immunoSEQ multiplex PCR, and the TCRdb table lists in-frame clones only, not all of them. For V, J and clone size, that table is used; D and trimming come from the DNA. The sample carries 70,000 to 95,000 clones, 85% to 95% recorded once. This TCR came from a woman aged 60-70 years with active COVID-19. The sample taken for sequencing was peripheral blood.

CDR3 bases: TGTGCCAGCAGTGAAGTCGGGACAGGGTTCACCGGGGAGCTGTTTTTT. It encodes CASSEVGTGFTGELFF. This rearrangement joins TRBV6-1 to TRBJ2-2; 9 nucleotides align to TRBD1. V lost 1 base, J lost 4 bases, and 4 bases stayed unmatched. The length of the CDR3 is 16 residues. Germline CDR1 is MNHNS and CDR2 is SASEGT.